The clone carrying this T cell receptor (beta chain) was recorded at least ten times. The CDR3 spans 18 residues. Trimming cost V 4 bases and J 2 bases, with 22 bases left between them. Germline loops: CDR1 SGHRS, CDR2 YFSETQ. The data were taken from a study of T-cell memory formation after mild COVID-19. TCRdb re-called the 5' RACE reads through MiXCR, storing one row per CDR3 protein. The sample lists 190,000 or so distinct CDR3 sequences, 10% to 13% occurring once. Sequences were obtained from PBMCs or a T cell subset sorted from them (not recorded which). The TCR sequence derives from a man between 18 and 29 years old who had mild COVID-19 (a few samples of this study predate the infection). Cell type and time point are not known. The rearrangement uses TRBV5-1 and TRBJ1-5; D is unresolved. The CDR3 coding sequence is TGCGCCAGCAGCCCAGAGGTCGGGTACCGAAGGGGCAATCAGCCCCAGCATTTT. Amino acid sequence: CASSPEVGYRRGNQPQHF.